Below are 6 T cell receptor beta chains sequenced from a single sample in a study of blood T cell repertoires in COVID-19. Profiled with immunoSEQ multiplex PCR; TCRdb holds only in-frame clones, not every one. This table holds about 280,000 clones, about nine tenths found once. The sequenced sample consisted of peripheral blood. The receptors come from a man aged 50 to 59 with acute or convalescent COVID-19.

The chain is built from TRBV3-1 (or the pseudogene TRBV3-2) and TRBJ2-6, with TRBD2 as a possible D gene (7 bases). V shed 0 bases and J shed 2 bases, with 11 bases lying between them. This CDR3 has 17 amino acids. Germline CDR1 and CDR2: LGHDT and YNNKEL (reference sequence). CDR3 DNA: TGTGCCAGCAGCCAAGAGTCCGGGGGGCCTGGGGCCAACGTCCTGACTTTC. Amino acid sequence: CASSQESGGPGANVLTF.

The rearrangement joins TRBV6-6 to TRBJ2-5; 8 positions agree with TRBD1. Germline trimming cut 2 bases from V and 1 base from J; bases unmatched to any gene: 6. Germline lookup yields CDR1 MNHNY and CDR2 SVGAGI (reference sequence). This CDR3 spans 16 amino acids. CDR3: CASSYGGRGRQETQYF. The CDR3 DNA reads TGTGCCAGCAGTTACGGGGGCAGGGGGCGCCAAGAGACCCAGTACTTC.

This clone was seen at least ten times. V is TRBV5-4 and J is TRBJ2-5; 7 bases are a match to TRBD1. Looked up from germline, CDR1 is SGHNT and CDR2 is YYREEE (reference sequence). The CDR3 totals 13 residues. J lost 1 base, V lost 3 bases, and 0 bases had no gene match. Here the CDR3 reads CASSWDSQETQYF. As DNA, the CDR3 is TGTGCCAGCAGCTGGGACAGCCAAGAGACCCAGTACTTC.

V usage is TRBV30 and J usage is TRBJ2-2; 9 bases are shared with TRBD2. This CDR3 comprises 18 residues. Per the germline V gene, CDR1 is GTSNPN and CDR2 is SVGIG (reference sequence). Losses at the gene ends were 0 bases for V and 5 bases for J; bases not matched to a gene: 13. The CDR3 coding sequence is TGTGCCTGGAGTGTAGAGAGGTGGGCTAGCGGGGAAACCGGGGAGCTGTTTTTT. Residues: CAWSVERWASGETGELFF. Using reference TRBV30 and TRBJ2-2 for the parts outside the CDR3, the full variable domain is SQTIHQWPATLVQPVGSPLSLECTVEGTSNPNLYWYRQAAGRGLQLLFYSVGIGQISSEVPQNLSASRPQDRQFILSSKKLLLSDSGFYLCAWSVERWASGETGELFFGEGSRLTVL.

The rearrangement joins TRBV5-1 to TRBJ1-5; D gene unclear. The CDR3 covers 14 residues. CDR1 is SGHRS, CDR2 YFSETQ, per germline. V lost 4 bases to trimming and J lost 2 bases, with 10 bases between them. CDR3 sequence (DNA): TGCGCCAGCAGCCCCGTGGAGGGCAATCAGCCCCAGCATTTT. This encodes CASSPVEGNQPQHF.

This clone appeared a single time. Written as DNA, the CDR3 is TGTGCCAGCAGCCGTACTAGCGGGGGGTACAATGAGCAGTTCTTC. Residues: CASSRTSGGYNEQFF. The chain joins TRBV13 to TRBJ2-1; 12 bases map to TRBD2. The CDR3 contains 15 residues. Germline V gene data show CDR1 as PRHDT and CDR2 as FYEKMQ (reference sequence). The junction had 3 bases not matched to a gene; V was cut back by 5 bases and J by 4 bases.